This record concerns one TCR beta chain sequence. Its antigen is currently unknown. The data were taken from a study of T-cell reconstitution after alpha-beta-depleted transplantation in children. CDR1 is MGHRA and CDR2 is YSYEKL in the germline V gene. Trimming removed 1 base from V and 8 bases from J, with 17 bases in between. The CDR3 has 15 amino acids. Notes on the study in general: There were some patients whose high TCRbeta diversity at day 60 came from surviving recipient T cells and thymic progenitors. Reportedly, only several hundred clones from non-depleted graft cells drove alpha-beta T-cell counts at about two months. T-cell counts and diversity at one year post-transplant came mainly from newly produced T cells.

Researchers prepared the TCRbeta library using unique molecular identifiers, the study reports. TCRdb analysed the PCR reads with MiXCR anew, one entry per CDR3 protein. The table includes about 830,000 distinct CDR3 sequences, roughly 15% detected once. Sequencing was performed on PBMCs, mostly from graft donor cells, taken 360 days after TCRalphabeta/CD19-depleted stem cell transplant. The rearrangement joins TRBV4-1 to TRBJ2-5; D perhaps matches TRBD2 (5 bases). This TCR was sampled from a male patient younger than 18 who had a stem cell transplant for acute lymphoblastic leukemia, so the T cells may come from the graft donor. In nucleotides, the CDR3 is TGCGCCAGCAGCCAAGTAGGGCGGAAGAGGGATACCCAGTACTTC. Amino acids: CASSQVGRKRDTQYF.